Sequencing of this T cell receptor beta chain was carried out in a study of blood T cell repertoires in COVID-19. Study overall: The analysed material was cDNA or gDNA that came from T cells, B-cell-depleted T cells, or PBMCs.

Study processing details: The assay estimated nucleated cells by amplifying reference gene primers. Sequencing was performed with immunoSEQ multiplex PCR; in TCRdb, only in-frame clones are kept and a portion is missing. That table gives V, J and clone size, and the DNA gave D and trimming. The sample contains some 320,000 clones, about 92% of which appear only once. Before being deemed recovered, Cohort 3 donors had two negative PCRs, clearance, or symptom resolution. Per germline, CDR1 SGHDN and CDR2 FVKESK. The CDR3 extends over 17 amino acids. Trimming took 1 base from V and 3 from J; bases not matched to a gene: 9.

This TCR came from a man in his sixties who had recovered from COVID-19. The sequenced material came from PBMCs or T cells enriched from blood (not recorded which). The chain links TRBV14 to TRBJ2-7; 10 bases match TRBD1. As DNA, the CDR3 is TGTGCCAGCAGCCAAGGTTTAGGGACAGGGGACCGCTACGAGCAGTACTTC. It translates to CASSQGLGTGDRYEQYF.